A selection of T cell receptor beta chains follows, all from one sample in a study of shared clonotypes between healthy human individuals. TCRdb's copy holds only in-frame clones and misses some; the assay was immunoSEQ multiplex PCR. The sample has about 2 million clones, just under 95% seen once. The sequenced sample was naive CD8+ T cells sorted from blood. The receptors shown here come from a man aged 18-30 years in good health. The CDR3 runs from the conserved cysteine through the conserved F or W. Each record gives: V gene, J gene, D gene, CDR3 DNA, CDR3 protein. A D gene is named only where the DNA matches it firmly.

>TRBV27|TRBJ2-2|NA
TGTGCCAGCAGTTTGCCTGCCGGGGAGCTGTTTTTT
CASSLPAGELFF
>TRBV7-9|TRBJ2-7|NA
TGTGCCAGCAGCTTCTCACAGGCCTACGAGCAGTACTTC
CASSFSQAYEQYF
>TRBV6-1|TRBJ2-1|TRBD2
TGTGCCAGCAGTGAGCAGCGGACTAGCCGATACAATGAGCAGTTCTTC
CASSEQRTSRYNEQFF
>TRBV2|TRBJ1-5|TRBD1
TGTGCCAGCAGTCTGGGACAGGGTTTCAATCAGCCCCAGCATTTT
CASSLGQGFNQPQHF
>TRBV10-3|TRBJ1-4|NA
TGTGCCATCAGTGAACTAGGGGAAAAACTGTTTTTT
CAISELGEKLFF
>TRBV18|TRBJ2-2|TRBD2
TGTGCCAGCTCACCCCCCCGGGGAGGGACCGGGGAGCTGTTTTTT
CASSPPRGGTGELFF
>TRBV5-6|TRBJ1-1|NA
TGTGCCAGCAGCTTACAGGGTTACCAAGCTTTCTTT
CASSLQGYQAFF
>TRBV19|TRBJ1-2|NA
TGTGCCAGTAGTATTTGGGGGCTTGACGGCTACACCTTC
CASSIWGLDGYTF
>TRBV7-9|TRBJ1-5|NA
TGTGCCAGCAGCTCTGGACCGGGTTGGCCCCAGCATTTT
CASSSGPGWPQHF
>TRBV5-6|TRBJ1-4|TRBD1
TGTGCCAGCAGCTTCCGGGACAGGGGGTCTTCGGAAAAACTGTTTTTT
CASSFRDRGSSEKLFF
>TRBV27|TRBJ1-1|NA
TGTGCCAGCAGTTTTTCGGGGACTGGGGACACTGAAGCTTTCTTT
CASSFSGTGDTEAFF
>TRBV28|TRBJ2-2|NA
TGTGCCAGCACCCTCCCGGGAAACACCGGGGAGCTGTTTTTT
CASTLPGNTGELFF
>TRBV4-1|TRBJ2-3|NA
TGCGCCAGCAGCGACACCTTGAGCACAGATACGCAGTATTTT
CASSDTLSTDTQYF
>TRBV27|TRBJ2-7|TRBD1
TGTGCCAGCAGATCTCAGGGAGGGACAGGGTTTTACTTC
CASRSQGGTGFYF
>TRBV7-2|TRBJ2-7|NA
TGTGCCAGCAGGGAGGCTGGATCCTACGAGCAGTACTTC
CASREAGSYEQYF
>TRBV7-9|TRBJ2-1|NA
TGTGCCAGCAGCTCGGGGAGGCACCCTTACAATGAGCAGTTCTTC
CASSSGRHPYNEQFF
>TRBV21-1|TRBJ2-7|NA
TGTGCCAGCAGCAAAGAGGGTAGGAAACGGACAACGGGCCCCTACGAGCAGTACTTC
CASSKEGRKRTTGPYEQYF
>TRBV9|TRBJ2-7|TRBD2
TGTGCCAGCTCACCCGGGACTAGTAACGAGCAGTACTTC
CASSPGTSNEQYF
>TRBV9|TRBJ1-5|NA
TGTGCCAGCAGCCCCGACAGTAATAGCAATCAGCCCCAGCATTTT
CASSPDSNSNQPQHF
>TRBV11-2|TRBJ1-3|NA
TGTGCCAGCAGACTAGCGGCTACCACTGGAAACACCATATATTTT
CASRLAATTGNTIYF
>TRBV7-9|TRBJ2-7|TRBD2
TGTGCCAGCAGCTTAGTCGGGCAGGGAGGGGTCTACGAGCAGTACTTC
CASSLVGQGGVYEQYF
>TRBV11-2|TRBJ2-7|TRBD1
TGTGCCAGCAGCCCGGGACAGGACTACGAGCAGTACTTC
CASSPGQDYEQYF
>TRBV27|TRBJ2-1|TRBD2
TGTGCCAGCACTTATTCAGCGGGGGAGACCTACAATGAGCAGTTCTTC
CASTYSAGETYNEQFF
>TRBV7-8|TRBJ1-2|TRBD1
TGTGCCAGCAGCTCAAAGACAGGGCCAGATGGCTACACCTTC
CASSSKTGPDGYTF
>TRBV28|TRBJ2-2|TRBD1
TGTGCCAGCAGTTTTGCGAGACAGGGGTTGATCACCGGGGAGCTGTTTTTT
CASSFARQGLITGELFF
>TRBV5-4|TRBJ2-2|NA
TGTGCCAGCAGCTTGTACAGCGGAAAGGCCGGGGAGCTGTTTTTT
CASSLYSGKAGELFF
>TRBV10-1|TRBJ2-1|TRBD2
TGCGCCAGCTCGGGGCTAGCGGGATCCTACAATGAGCAGTTCTTC
CASSGLAGSYNEQFF